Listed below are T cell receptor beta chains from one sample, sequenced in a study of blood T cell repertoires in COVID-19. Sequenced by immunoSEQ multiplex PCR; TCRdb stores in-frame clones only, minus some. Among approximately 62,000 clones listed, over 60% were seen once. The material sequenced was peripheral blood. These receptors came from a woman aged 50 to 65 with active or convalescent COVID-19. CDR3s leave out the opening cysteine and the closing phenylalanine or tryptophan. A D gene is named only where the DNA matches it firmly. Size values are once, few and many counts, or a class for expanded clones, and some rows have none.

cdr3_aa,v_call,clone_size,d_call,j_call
ASSLGTGTGNTIY,TRBV11-2,NA,NA,TRBJ1-3
ASSYSGEGSYEQY,TRBV6-6,NA,TRBD2,TRBJ2-7
ASSRSGLAGVNRRTDTQY,TRBV5-1,NA,TRBD2,TRBJ2-3
ASSRTGGGNTIY,TRBV6-5,NA,TRBD1,TRBJ1-3
ASSHLGLAGADTQY,TRBV4-1,NA,TRBD2,TRBJ2-3
ASSLDRGLWETQY,TRBV7-2,NA,TRBD1,TRBJ2-5
ASSRTDVSGRAGELF,TRBV9,NA,TRBD2,TRBJ2-2
ASSLALPAQETQY,TRBV5-6,NA,NA,TRBJ2-5
ASSLRLAYEQY,TRBV7-2,NA,TRBD2,TRBJ2-7
ASTPRDTQY,TRBV12-3/TRBV12-4,NA,NA,TRBJ2-3
ASSPQGTNEKLF,TRBV2,NA,NA,TRBJ1-4
ASSPDRMPTEAF,TRBV7-2,few,NA,TRBJ1-1
ASSSPGQGARRQY,TRBV27,NA,TRBD1,TRBJ2-5
ASSGTSGTGELF,TRBV9,NA,TRBD2,TRBJ2-2
ASSQTASNTEAF,TRBV18,NA,NA,TRBJ1-1
SVNSGQGLSTEAF,TRBV29-1,few,NA,TRBJ1-1
ASSRYPGSGNTIY,TRBV5-6,NA,NA,TRBJ1-3
ASSPDRGLYNEQF,TRBV5-4,once,TRBD1,TRBJ2-1
ASSQGQGEADTQY,TRBV4-3,NA,TRBD1,TRBJ2-3
ASSRQVSYNEQF,TRBV11-2,NA,NA,TRBJ2-1
ASSRLYPRQRGNRNQPQH,TRBV19,few,NA,TRBJ1-5
ASSQDWAGTDNEKLF,TRBV4-3,NA,TRBD1,TRBJ1-4
ASSSRMVGTDTQY,TRBV5-6,NA,NA,TRBJ2-3
ASSLGQDRGRGETQY,TRBV4-3,once,TRBD1,TRBJ2-5
ASSPVGRADTQY,TRBV18,NA,NA,TRBJ2-3
ASSDGTIGTDTQY,TRBV6-4,NA,TRBD2,TRBJ2-3
ASSFSAETQY,TRBV7-8,NA,NA,TRBJ2-5
ASSRDSPNQPQH,TRBV6-5,NA,TRBD1,TRBJ1-5
ASSLGRSTDTQY,TRBV7-8,NA,NA,TRBJ2-3
ASSLAGTSAYNEQF,TRBV5-4,few,TRBD2,TRBJ2-1
ASSLEVAGRYNEQF,TRBV11-2,NA,TRBD2,TRBJ2-1
ATSLKQGVSSYEQY,TRBV15,NA,NA,TRBJ2-7
ASSFTGQSHNEQF,TRBV11-2,few,NA,TRBJ2-1
ASTAGTGLEAF,TRBV27,NA,TRBD1,TRBJ1-1
ASSPRVDYGYT,TRBV7-2,NA,NA,TRBJ1-2
ASSHSGTPTQY,TRBV11-2,NA,NA,TRBJ2-3
ASSGGQGILYT,TRBV2,NA,TRBD1,TRBJ1-2
ASTSGTSGRNEQF,TRBV27,NA,TRBD2,TRBJ2-1
ASRTRQGLTEAF,TRBV19,NA,TRBD1,TRBJ1-1
ASSPSWGQVYGYT,TRBV18,NA,TRBD1,TRBJ1-2
ASSQPAGQGNTEAF,TRBV4-2,once,TRBD1,TRBJ1-1
ASSDLAGVNEQF,TRBV6-2/TRBV6-3,NA,TRBD2,TRBJ2-1
ASSTRVLNTEAF,TRBV19,NA,NA,TRBJ1-1
ASSSLRTGQTEAF,TRBV11-2,NA,TRBD1,TRBJ1-1
ASSYSAGLGVGELF,TRBV6-5,NA,NA,TRBJ2-2